The 29 T cell receptor beta chains below all came from one sample that was sequenced in a study of cytotoxic CD8 clonotypes in ibrutinib-treated CLL. Libraries were prepared by immunoSEQ multiplex PCR; TCRdb keeps only in-frame clonotypes and omits some of them. The sample holds some 65,000 clones, 57% seen once. The input for sequencing was PBMCs, taken after 12 months of ibrutinib treatment. The receptors originated from a human donor with chronic lymphocytic leukemia.

The count of this clone is one. The gene calls are TRBV7-9 and TRBJ2-5, with D tentatively TRBD1 (6 bases). Trimming pared 1 base from V and 5 bases from J, leaving 14 bases between. Germline loops: CDR1 SEHNR, CDR2 FQNEAQ (reference sequence). The CDR3 extends over 15 amino acids. CDR3 sequence reads: CASSLGYRVRETQYF. CDR3 in DNA: TGTGCCAGCAGCTTAGGCTACAGGGTGCGGGAGACCCAGTACTTC.

This rearrangement joins TRBV6-6 to TRBJ2-5, with no clear D. In germline, CDR1 is MNHNY, CDR2 SVGAGI (reference sequence). The V gene lost 0 bases and the J gene lost 2 bases, with 7 bases spanning the gap. The CDR3 loop spans 14 amino acids. This CDR3 is CASSYSLGQETQYF. The CDR3 region has the DNA TGTGCCAGCAGTTACTCGTTGGGGCAAGAGACCCAGTACTTC.

The V call is TRBV5-1, the J call TRBJ1-2; 10 bases line up with TRBD1. This CDR3 is 13 amino acids long. J gave up 6 bases and V 4 bases, and 3 bases lay outside the gene matches. Germline V CDR1 and CDR2: SGHRS, YFSETQ. The CDR3 DNA sequence: TGCGCCAGCAGCCAGACAGGGGGCGATGGCTACACCTTC. Protein: CASSQTGGDGYTF.

The chain uses TRBV5-4 and TRBJ2-3; 10 bases line up with TRBD2. The V segment lost 4 bases and the J segment 4 bases; nucleotides outside the gene matches: 12. This CDR3 is 17 amino acids long. Germline V gene data show CDR1 as SGHNT and CDR2 as YYREEE (reference sequence). The CDR3 DNA reads as TGTGCCAGCAGCCAAGCGCCGGGACTAGCGTTTTCAGATACGCAGTATTTT. It encodes CASSQAPGLAFSDTQYF. The variable domain in full, completed from reference TRBV5-4 and TRBJ2-3, reads ETGVTQSPTHLIKTRGQQVTLRCSSQSGHNTVSWYQQALGQGPQFIFQYYREEENGRGNFPPRFSGLQFPNYSSELNVNALELDDSALYLCASSQAPGLAFSDTQYFGPGTRLTVL.

The chain carries TRBV7-9 and TRBJ1-1; TRBD1 matches at 10 bases. The CDR3 loop spans 16 amino acids. V trimming: 1 base; J trimming: 5 bases; junction bases outside the gene matches: 7. Germline CDR1 is SEHNR and CDR2 is FQNEAQ (reference sequence). The CDR3 nucleotides read TGTGCCAGCAGCTTAGAACGGGACAGGGGTGGGACTGAAGCTTTCTTT. The encoded protein is CASSLERDRGGTEAFF. Looking up the rest from reference TRBV7-9 and TRBJ1-1 gives the full variable domain: DTGVSQNPRHKITKRGQNVTFRCDPISEHNRLYWYRQTLGQGPEFLTYFQNEAQLEKSRLLSDRFSAERPKGSFSTLEIQRTEQGDSAMYLCASSLERDRGGTEAFFGQGTRLTVV.

The V gene is TRBV7-2, the J gene TRBJ2-1, with TRBD1 as a possible D gene (7 bases). CDR1 is SGHTA and CDR2 is FQGNSA in the germline V gene. The CDR3 extends over 16 amino acids. Trimming removed 11 bases from V and 9 bases from J, with 29 bases in between. The CDR3 protein is CAGAGTAGLPEREQFF. CDR3 bases: TGTGCCGGGGCGGGGACAGCCGGTCTACCAGAACGTGAGCAGTTCTTC.

This clone was observed a single time. The rearrangement joins TRBV2 to TRBJ2-7; D gene uncertain. CDR1 is SNHLY and CDR2 is FYNNEI in the germline V gene. This CDR3 contains 14 residues. Trimming removed 5 bases at V and 0 bases at J, with 11 bases between. This CDR3 reads CASSSDYTSYEQYF. CDR3 bases: TGTGCCAGCAGTTCAGATTACACCTCCTACGAGCAGTACTTC.

The gene calls are TRBV5-6 and TRBJ1-3, with 7 bases aligning to TRBD1. CDR1 is SGHDT and CDR2 is YYEEEE in the germline V gene. The CDR3 is 15 residues long. V shed 6 bases and J 1 base; nucleotides not matched to a gene: 7. CDR3 region: CASKQGLLSGNTIYF. CDR3 DNA sequence: TGTGCCAGCAAACAGGGGTTACTTTCTGGAAACACCATATATTTT.

This clone was observed at least ten times. The rearrangement joins TRBV7-2 to TRBJ2-2; maybe TRBD1 (6 bases). Per the germline V gene, CDR1 is SGHTA and CDR2 is FQGNSA. The CDR3 has 14 amino acids. Trimming shortened V by 5 bases and J by 5 bases, and 12 bases separated the two germline ends. The CDR3 protein is CASSPRTVTGELFF. CDR3 sequence (DNA): TGTGCCAGCAGCCCTCGGACAGTAACCGGGGAGCTGTTTTTT.

This rearrangement joins TRBV6-1 to TRBJ2-7, with D uncertain. Germline CDR1 MNHNS, CDR2 SASEGT. The CDR3 is 11 residues long. With 2 bases removed from V and 3 bases from J, the gap between germline ends came to 2 bases. In DNA, the CDR3 is TGTGCCAGCAGTGAATACTACGAGCAGTACTTC. Its protein product is CASSEYYEQYF.

V gene TRBV6-6 combines with J gene TRBJ1-4; 7 nucleotides line up with TRBD1. CDR3 length: 15 amino acids. V was clipped by 6 bases and J by 5 bases; unmatched bases: 9. From germline, CDR1 is MNHNY and CDR2 SVGAGI (reference sequence). DNA of the CDR3: TGTGCCAGCAGAAACAGACAGGGTCGGAATGAAAAACTGTTTTTT. As protein: CASRNRQGRNEKLFF.

This clone was detected ten times or more. This chain joins TRBV5-4 and TRBJ2-1, with 8 positions matching TRBD1. CDR3 size: 15 residues. V was clipped by 2 bases and J by 5 bases; unmatched bases: 6. CDR1 and CDR2 (germline): SGHNT, YYREEE (reference sequence). The CDR3 sequence: CASSLSGRGHNEQFF. The CDR3 nucleotides read TGTGCCAGCAGCTTATCGGGCAGGGGGCACAATGAGCAGTTCTTC.

The chain links TRBV2 to TRBJ1-4; D is unclear. The CDR3 covers 13 residues. The V end was cut by 7 bases, the J end by 2 bases, with 8 bases between. The V gene's germline CDR1 is SNHLY and CDR2 FYNNEI. The CDR3 spells CASNWVTNEKLFF. The DNA of the CDR3 is TGTGCCAGCAACTGGGTTACTAATGAAAAACTGTTTTTT.

The chain links TRBV19 to TRBJ2-5, with 9 bases lining up with TRBD1. V shed 5 bases, J shed 5 bases, and the junction held 6 bases outside the gene matches. This CDR3 region has 14 residues. Germline V gene sequence: CDR1 LNHDA, CDR2 SQIVND (reference sequence). CDR3 bases: TGTGCCAGTAGTCTCGGACAGGGGAGGGAGACCCAGTACTTC. Translated: CASSLGQGRETQYF.

CDR3 in DNA: TGTGCCATCGTCGGTCGTCGGGGGGCGGGATATGGCTACACCTTC. It encodes CAIVGRRGAGYGYTF. The chain employs TRBV6-1 and TRBJ1-2; perhaps TRBD1 as D (6 bases). The CDR3 runs 15 residues. The V end was cut by 10 bases, the J end by 5 bases, with 23 bases between. From germline, CDR1 is MNHNS and CDR2 SASEGT.

The chain combines TRBV6-5 with TRBJ2-3, with a possible D match to TRBD2 (6 bases). CDR1 and CDR2 from the germline V gene are MNHEY and SVGAGI. V dropped 6 bases and J dropped 0 bases, with 10 bases sitting between them. CDR3 size: 14 residues. CDR3 DNA sequence: TGTGCCAGCAGATTAGCGGACAGCACAGATACGCAGTATTTT. Translating it yields CASRLADSTDTQYF.

V is TRBV5-1 and J is TRBJ2-7; D is undetermined. V was trimmed by 1 base and J by 2 bases, leaving 10 bases between them. This CDR3 region has 14 residues. From germline, CDR1 is SGHRS and CDR2 YFSETQ. DNA for the CDR3: TGCGCCAGCAGCTTGTCACAGTTAGCCTACGAGCAGTACTTC. Protein product: CASSLSQLAYEQYF.

Ten or more counts support this clone. The CDR3 DNA follows: TGTGCCAGCAGTTCCCGTCCCTACACCGGGGAGCTGTTTTTT. Translated: CASSSRPYTGELFF. The chain joins TRBV27 to TRBJ2-2; no definite D call. This CDR3 contains 14 residues. V was clipped by 4 bases and J by 3 bases, with 9 bases between them. In germline, CDR1 is MNHEY, CDR2 SMNVEV (reference sequence).

The genes are TRBV19 and TRBJ1-5, with D hard to call. The CDR3 runs to 12 residues. Germline CDR1 is LNHDA and CDR2 is SQIVND (reference sequence). The V and J ends lost 4 bases and 11 bases respectively, with 12 bases between them. The CDR3 loop reads CASSTIDTSQHF. The CDR3 nucleotides read TGTGCCAGTAGTACCATAGACACGTCCCAGCATTTT.

The genes are TRBV27 and TRBJ2-1, with D uncertain. V was pared by 2 bases and J by 10 bases, with 12 bases between. The CDR3 is 13 amino acids. Per germline, CDR1 MNHEY and CDR2 SMNVEV (reference sequence). The CDR3 region has the DNA TGTGCCAGCAGTTTAAGTCCCCGTCGGGAGCAGTTCTTC. Encoded protein: CASSLSPRREQFF.

A few counts support this clone. This sequence joins TRBV5-4 and TRBJ2-7, with 8 bases aligning to TRBD2. Losses at the gene ends were 2 bases for V and 5 bases for J; bases not matched to a gene: 3. The CDR3 loop spans 13 amino acids. Looked up from germline, CDR1 is SGHNT and CDR2 is YYREEE (reference sequence). The CDR3 nucleotides are TGTGCCAGCAGCTTCTACGGGAGGGACGAGCAGTACTTC. Protein product: CASSFYGRDEQYF.

The chain couples TRBV7-2 to TRBJ2-7; D is perhaps TRBD1 or TRBD2 (5 bases each). Per the germline V gene, CDR1 is SGHTA and CDR2 is FQGNSA. Trimming left V 0 bases short and J 2 bases short, with 8 bases between. CDR3 length equals 14 residues. CDR3 nucleotide sequence: TGTGCCAGCAGCTTAGCTTGGGGACCCTACGAGCAGTACTTC. It specifies CASSLAWGPYEQYF.

Within the sample, this clone is large. The rearrangement uses TRBV13 and TRBJ2-1; 9 nucleotides agree with TRBD1. After removal of 5 bases from V and 5 bases from J, the junction contained 7 bases not matched to a gene. CDR3 length: 15 amino acids. Germline V gives CDR1 PRHDT, CDR2 FYEKMQ (reference sequence). The CDR3, as DNA: TGTGCCAGCAGCATTACAGGGGGCAGGGACAATGAGCAGTTCTTC. It yields the protein CASSITGGRDNEQFF.

Comment on this clone: Germline is not matched at one junction end, which may reflect a read error. This sequence joins TRBV5-4 and TRBJ2-7, with 15 nucleotides matching TRBD2. The germline V gene has CDR1 SGHNT and CDR2 YYREEE (reference sequence). This CDR3 has 14 amino acids. The CDR3 protein is CASSPWTSGRAPTF. CDR3 DNA sequence: TGTGCCAGCAGCCCTTGGACTAGCGGGAGGGCCCCGACTTTC.

The J gene is TRBJ2-1, the V gene TRBV5-1; 9 positions agree with TRBD2. Germline CDR1 is SGHRS and CDR2 is YFSETQ. This CDR3 is 15 amino acids long. V lost 4 bases, J lost 3 bases, and 5 bases stayed unmatched. For the CDR3, the DNA is TGCGCCAGCAGCATAGCGGGGGCCCTCTACAATGAGCAGTTCTTC. It codes for CASSIAGALYNEQFF.

The chain couples TRBV6-1 to TRBJ2-1; 9 bases fit TRBD2. In germline, CDR1 is MNHNS, CDR2 SASEGT. The CDR3 totals 15 residues. Trimming took 8 bases from V and 9 from J; bases not matched to a gene: 14. The DNA for the CDR3 is TGTGCCAGCGCCGGGACTAGCATTTTCGCGGCTGAGCAGTTCTTC. Translating it yields CASAGTSIFAAEQFF.

The chain combines TRBV5-6 with TRBJ2-3, with TRBD1 as a possible D gene (7 bases). V was clipped by 2 bases and J by 6 bases, with 16 bases between them. The CDR3 is made up of 15 amino acids. Germline assignment: CDR1 SGHDT and CDR2 YYEEEE. As DNA, the CDR3 is TGTGCCAGCAGCTTTGGAGGGGGCGCATACGATACGCAGTATTTT. The encoded protein is CASSFGGGAYDTQYF.

The chain is built from TRBV6-1 and TRBJ1-1; D remains ambiguous. The CDR3 sequence is 14 residues long. Germline V gene lookup returns CDR1 MNHNS and CDR2 SASEGT. Trimming took off 8 bases at V and 0 bases at J, with 13 bases between the two ends. CDR3 sequence (DNA): TGTGCCAGCCAGAGAATAGGGATGAACACTGAAGCTTTCTTT. It yields the protein CASQRIGMNTEAFF.

This rearrangement joins TRBV5-1 to TRBJ2-2; D call uncertain. V was trimmed by 2 bases and J by 0 bases, leaving 8 bases between them. The CDR3 has 15 amino acids. CDR1 and CDR2 from the germline V gene are SGHRS and YFSETQ. CDR3 sequence reads: CASSFGRTNTGELFF. The CDR3 DNA reads as TGCGCCAGCAGCTTCGGAAGAACGAACACCGGGGAGCTGTTTTTT. Combining the CDR3 with reference TRBV5-1 and TRBJ2-2 gives the whole variable domain KAGVTQTPRYLIKTRGQQVTLSCSPISGHRSVSWYQQTPGQGLQFLFEYFSETQRNKGNFPGRFSGRQFSNSRSEMNVSTLELGDSALYLCASSFGRTNTGELFFGEGSRLTVL.